The table lists the clone carrying this T cell receptor beta chain with a few counts. Its target is unknown. V lost 1 base, J lost 2 bases, and 5 bases lay in between. The CDR3 is made up of 12 amino acids. Germline loops: CDR1 SQVTM, CDR2 ANQGSEA. These data come from a study of identical twins. TCRdb fed the 5' RACE reads into MiXCR, producing one record per CDR3 protein. This table has 570,000 or so distinct CDR3 sequences, roughly 9.5% appearing once. General observations from the study: Within cord blood, abundant beta clonotypes carried fewer insertions, but memory repertoires showed no such trend.

These data were also filed under a second study, of yellow fever vaccine responses in identical twins.

The clonotype comes from a woman aged 18-29 years in good health. The sequenced sample was PBMCs. The chain recombines TRBV29-1 with TRBJ2-5; D gene unclear. CDR3: CSVEATQETQYF. CDR3 in DNA: TGCAGCGTTGAAGCGACACAAGAGACCCAGTACTTC.